This TCR beta chain comes out of a study of T cells in Graves' hyperthyroidism and ophthalmopathy. General study results and limits: The model forecast ophthalmopathy, anticipating it by a median approximately 6.1 months before onset.

The sample holds a few counts of this clonotype. The antigen remains unidentified. Trimming cost V 3 bases and J 0 bases; bases outside gene matches: 6. Per germline, CDR1 DFQATT and CDR2 SNEGSKA (reference sequence). The CDR3 spans 16 residues. The source material, RNA transcripts, was used to amplify TCR beta CDR3 regions. The HTBI set primed first-round TCR CDR3 RT-PCR. TCRdb recomputed calls from the multiplex PCR reads with MiXCR, one row per CDR3 protein. The data show 250,000 to 400,000 distinct CDR3 sequences, about an eighth seen once. PBMCs were sourced from roughly 10 ml fresh peripheral blood.

The sequencing sample was made of blood. The V call is TRBV20-1, the J call TRBJ2-4, with TRBD1 matching over 9 bases. This sequence was found in a woman in her thirties or forties with Graves' ophthalmopathy. CDR3 protein: CSASGTGSIAKNIQYF. In DNA form, the CDR3 reads TGCAGTGCTAGCGGGACAGGGAGTATAGCCAAAAACATTCAGTACTTC.